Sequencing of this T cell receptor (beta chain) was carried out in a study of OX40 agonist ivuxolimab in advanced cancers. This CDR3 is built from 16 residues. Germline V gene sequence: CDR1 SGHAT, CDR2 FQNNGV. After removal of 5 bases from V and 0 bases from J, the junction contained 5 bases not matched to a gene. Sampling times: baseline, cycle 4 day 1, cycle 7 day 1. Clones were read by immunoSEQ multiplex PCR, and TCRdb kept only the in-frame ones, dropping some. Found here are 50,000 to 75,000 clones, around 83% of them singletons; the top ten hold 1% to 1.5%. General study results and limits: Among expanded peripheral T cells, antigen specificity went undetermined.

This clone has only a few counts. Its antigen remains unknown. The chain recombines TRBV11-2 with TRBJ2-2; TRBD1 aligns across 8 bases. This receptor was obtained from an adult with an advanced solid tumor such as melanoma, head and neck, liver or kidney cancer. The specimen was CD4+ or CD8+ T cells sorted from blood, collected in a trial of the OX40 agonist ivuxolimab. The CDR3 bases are TGTGCCAGCAGCATAGGGACAGGAACGAACACCGGGGAGCTGTTTTTT. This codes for CASSIGTGTNTGELFF.